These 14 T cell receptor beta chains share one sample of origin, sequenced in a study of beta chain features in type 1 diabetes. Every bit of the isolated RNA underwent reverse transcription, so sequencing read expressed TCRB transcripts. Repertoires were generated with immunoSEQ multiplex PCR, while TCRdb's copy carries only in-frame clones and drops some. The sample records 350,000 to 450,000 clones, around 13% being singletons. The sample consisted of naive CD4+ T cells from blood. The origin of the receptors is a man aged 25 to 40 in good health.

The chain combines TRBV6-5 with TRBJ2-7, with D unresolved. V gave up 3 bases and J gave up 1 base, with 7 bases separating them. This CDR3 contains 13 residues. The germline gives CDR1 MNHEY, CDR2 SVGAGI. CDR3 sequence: CASSYTNSYEQYF. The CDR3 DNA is TGTGCCAGCAGTTATACTAATTCCTACGAGCAGTACTTC.

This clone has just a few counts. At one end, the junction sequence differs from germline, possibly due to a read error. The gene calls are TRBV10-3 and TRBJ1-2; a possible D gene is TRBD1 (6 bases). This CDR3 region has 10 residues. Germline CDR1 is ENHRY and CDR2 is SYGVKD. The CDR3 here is CATGGGDRFF. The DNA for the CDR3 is TGTGCCACCGGTGGTGGCGACAGGTTCTTC.

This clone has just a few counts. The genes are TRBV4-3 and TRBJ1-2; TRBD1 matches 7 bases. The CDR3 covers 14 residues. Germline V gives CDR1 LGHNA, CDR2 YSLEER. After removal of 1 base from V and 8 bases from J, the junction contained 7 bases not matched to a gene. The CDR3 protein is CASSQVENRGGYTF. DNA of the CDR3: TGCGCCAGCAGCCAAGTGGAAAACAGGGGCGGCTACACCTTC.

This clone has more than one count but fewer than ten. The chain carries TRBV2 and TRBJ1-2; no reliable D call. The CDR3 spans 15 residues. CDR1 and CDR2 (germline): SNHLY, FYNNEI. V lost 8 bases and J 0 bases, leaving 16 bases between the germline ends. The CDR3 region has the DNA TGTGCCAGCTCTTTCGAGGTACCAGCTAACTATGGCTACACCTTC. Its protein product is CASSFEVPANYGYTF.

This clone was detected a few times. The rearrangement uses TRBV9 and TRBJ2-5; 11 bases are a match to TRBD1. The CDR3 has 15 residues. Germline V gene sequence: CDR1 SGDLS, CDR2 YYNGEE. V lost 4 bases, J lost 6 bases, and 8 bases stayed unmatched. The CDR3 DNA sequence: TGTGCCAGCAGCCCCTATGGGACAGGGGGGAAGACCCAGTACTTC. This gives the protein CASSPYGTGGKTQYF.

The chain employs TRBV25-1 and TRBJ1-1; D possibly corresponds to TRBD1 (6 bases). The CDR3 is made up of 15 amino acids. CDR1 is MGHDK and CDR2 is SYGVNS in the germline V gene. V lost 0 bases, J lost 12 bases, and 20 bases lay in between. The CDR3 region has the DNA TGTGCCAGCAGTGAATATACGGGGGCAGATCGGGTGTCTTTCTTT. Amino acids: CASSEYTGADRVSFF.

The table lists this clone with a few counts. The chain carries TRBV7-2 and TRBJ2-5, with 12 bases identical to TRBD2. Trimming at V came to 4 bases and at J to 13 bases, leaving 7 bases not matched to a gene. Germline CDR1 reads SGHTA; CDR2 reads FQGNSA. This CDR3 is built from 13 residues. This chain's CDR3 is CASSSRLAGVLYF. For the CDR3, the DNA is TGTGCCAGCAGCTCACGACTAGCGGGGGTCCTGTACTTC.

CDR3 coding DNA: TGCGCCAGCAGCCAAGGGTTTGGACTTCGCACAGATACGCAGTATTTT. It yields the protein CASSQGFGLRTDTQYF. The chain carries TRBV4-3 and TRBJ2-3, with D perhaps matching TRBD2 (5 bases). The length of the CDR3 is 16 residues. CDR1 is LGHNA, CDR2 YSLEER, per germline. V was clipped by 1 base and J by 1 base, with 12 bases between them.

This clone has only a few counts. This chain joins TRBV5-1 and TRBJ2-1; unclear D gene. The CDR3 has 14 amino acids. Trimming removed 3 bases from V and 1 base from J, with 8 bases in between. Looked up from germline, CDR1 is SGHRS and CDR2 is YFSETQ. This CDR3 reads CASSSTASYNEQFF. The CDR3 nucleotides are TGCGCCAGCAGCTCGACGGCATCCTACAATGAGCAGTTCTTC.

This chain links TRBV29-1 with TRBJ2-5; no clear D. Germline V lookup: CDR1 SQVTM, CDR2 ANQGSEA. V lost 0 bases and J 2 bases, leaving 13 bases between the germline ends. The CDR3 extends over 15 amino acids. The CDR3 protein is CSVEDGLLTQETQYF. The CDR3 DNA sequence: TGCAGCGTTGAAGATGGTCTACTAACGCAAGAGACCCAGTACTTC.

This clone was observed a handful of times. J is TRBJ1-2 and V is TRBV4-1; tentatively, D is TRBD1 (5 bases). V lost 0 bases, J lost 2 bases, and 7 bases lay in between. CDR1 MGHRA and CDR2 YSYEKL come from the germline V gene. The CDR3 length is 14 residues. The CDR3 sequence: CASSQDWGNYGYTF. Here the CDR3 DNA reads TGCGCCAGCAGCCAAGATTGGGGGAACTATGGCTACACCTTC.

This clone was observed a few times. The CDR3 loop is CASSRQSTETQYF. The CDR3 DNA reads as TGTGCCAGCAGCCGACAGTCCACAGAGACCCAGTACTTC. The chain has TRBV7-9 and TRBJ2-5; perhaps TRBD1 as D (5 bases). Looked up from germline, CDR1 is SEHNR and CDR2 is FQNEAQ (reference sequence). V dropped 5 bases and J dropped 4 bases, with 11 bases sitting between them. The CDR3 has 13 residues.

The CDR3 spells CSVGREGSYGYTF. The CDR3 DNA is TGCAGCGTTGGAAGGGAGGGTTCCTATGGCTACACCTTC. The rearrangement links TRBV29-1 to TRBJ1-2; D is undetermined. The CDR3 totals 13 residues. V lost 4 bases and J 4 bases, leaving 13 bases between the germline ends. Germline V gene sequence: CDR1 SQVTM, CDR2 ANQGSEA.

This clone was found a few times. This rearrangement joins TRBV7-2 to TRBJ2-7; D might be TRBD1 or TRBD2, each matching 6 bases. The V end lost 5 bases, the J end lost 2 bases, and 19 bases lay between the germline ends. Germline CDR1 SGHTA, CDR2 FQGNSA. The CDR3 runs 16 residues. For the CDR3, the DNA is TGTGCCAGCAGCCCCTTAGGGGGGACTTCAGCCTACGAGCAGTACTTC. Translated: CASSPLGGTSAYEQYF.